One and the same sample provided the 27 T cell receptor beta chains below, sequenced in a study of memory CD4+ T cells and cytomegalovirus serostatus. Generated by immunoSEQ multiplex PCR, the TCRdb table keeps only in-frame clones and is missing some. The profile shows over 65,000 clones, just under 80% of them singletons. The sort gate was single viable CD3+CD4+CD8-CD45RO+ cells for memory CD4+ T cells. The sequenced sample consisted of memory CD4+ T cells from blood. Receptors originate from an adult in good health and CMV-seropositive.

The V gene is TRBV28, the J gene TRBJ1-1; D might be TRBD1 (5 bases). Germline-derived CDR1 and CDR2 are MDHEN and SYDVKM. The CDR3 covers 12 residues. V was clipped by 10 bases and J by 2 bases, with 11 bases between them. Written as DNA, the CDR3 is TGTGCCAACCAGGGTCTCAACACTGAAGCTTTCTTT. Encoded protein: CANQGLNTEAFF.

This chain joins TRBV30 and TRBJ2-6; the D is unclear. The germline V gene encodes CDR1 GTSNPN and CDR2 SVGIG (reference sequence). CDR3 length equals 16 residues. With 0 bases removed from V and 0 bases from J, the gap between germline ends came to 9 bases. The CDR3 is CAWSVPTDSGANVLTF. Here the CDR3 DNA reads TGTGCCTGGAGTGTACCCACGGACTCTGGGGCCAACGTCCTGACTTTC.

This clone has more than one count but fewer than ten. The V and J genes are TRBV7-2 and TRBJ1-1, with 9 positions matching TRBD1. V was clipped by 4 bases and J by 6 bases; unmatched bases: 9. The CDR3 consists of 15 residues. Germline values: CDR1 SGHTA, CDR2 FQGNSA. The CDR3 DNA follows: TGTGCCAGCAGCTCGTCCCGGGACAGGGTCCCTGAAGCTTTCTTT. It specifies CASSSSRDRVPEAFF.

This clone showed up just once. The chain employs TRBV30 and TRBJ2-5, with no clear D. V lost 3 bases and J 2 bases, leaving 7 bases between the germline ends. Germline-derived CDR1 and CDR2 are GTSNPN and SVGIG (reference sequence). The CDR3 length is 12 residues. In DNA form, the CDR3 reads TGTGCCTGGAGACCGACTCAAGAGACCCAGTACTTC. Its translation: CAWRPTQETQYF.

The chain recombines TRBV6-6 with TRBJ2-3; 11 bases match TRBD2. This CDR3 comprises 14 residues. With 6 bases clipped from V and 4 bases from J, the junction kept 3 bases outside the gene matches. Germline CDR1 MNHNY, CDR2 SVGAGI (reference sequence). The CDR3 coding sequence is TGTGCCAGCAGCGTAGCGGGGGGGGCAGATACGCAGTATTTT. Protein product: CASSVAGGADTQYF.

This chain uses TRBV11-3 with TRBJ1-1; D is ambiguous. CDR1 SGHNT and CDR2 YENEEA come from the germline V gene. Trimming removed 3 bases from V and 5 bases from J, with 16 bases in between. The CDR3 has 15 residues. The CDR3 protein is CASSFGPPRRTEAFF. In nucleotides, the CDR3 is TGTGCCAGCAGCTTTGGTCCCCCAAGGAGGACTGAAGCTTTCTTT.

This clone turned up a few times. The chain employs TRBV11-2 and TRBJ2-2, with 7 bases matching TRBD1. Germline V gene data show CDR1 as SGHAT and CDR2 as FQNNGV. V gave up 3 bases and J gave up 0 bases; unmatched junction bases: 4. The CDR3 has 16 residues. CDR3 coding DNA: TGTGCCAGCAGCTTGAGTAGGGGGCCGAACACCGGGGAGCTGTTTTTT. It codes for CASSLSRGPNTGELFF.

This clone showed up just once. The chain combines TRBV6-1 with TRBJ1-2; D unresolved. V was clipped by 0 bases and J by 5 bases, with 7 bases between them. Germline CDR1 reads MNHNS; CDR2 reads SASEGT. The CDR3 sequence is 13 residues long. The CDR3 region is CASSEAARYGYTF. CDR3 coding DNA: TGTGCCAGCAGTGAAGCAGCCCGATATGGCTACACCTTC.

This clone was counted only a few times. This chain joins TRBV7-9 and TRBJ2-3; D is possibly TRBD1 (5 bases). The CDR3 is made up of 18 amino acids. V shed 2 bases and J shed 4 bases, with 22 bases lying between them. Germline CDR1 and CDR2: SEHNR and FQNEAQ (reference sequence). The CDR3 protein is CASSLRVSGTGAPDTQYF. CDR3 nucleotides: TGTGCCAGCAGCTTAAGGGTATCGGGTACTGGGGCCCCAGATACGCAGTATTTT.

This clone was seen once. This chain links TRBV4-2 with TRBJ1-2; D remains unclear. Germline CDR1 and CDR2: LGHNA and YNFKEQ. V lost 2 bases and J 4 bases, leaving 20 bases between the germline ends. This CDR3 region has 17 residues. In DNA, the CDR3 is TGTGCCAGCAGCCAACCCCGACCGCCCCAGGCGACCTATGGCTACACCTTC. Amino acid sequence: CASSQPRPPQATYGYTF.

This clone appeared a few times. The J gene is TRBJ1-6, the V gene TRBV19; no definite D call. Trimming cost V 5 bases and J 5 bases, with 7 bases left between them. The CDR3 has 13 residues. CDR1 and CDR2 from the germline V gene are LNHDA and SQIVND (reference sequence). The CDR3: CASSRNHNSPLHF. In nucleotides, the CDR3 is TGTGCCAGTAGTCGCAACCATAATTCACCCCTCCACTTT.

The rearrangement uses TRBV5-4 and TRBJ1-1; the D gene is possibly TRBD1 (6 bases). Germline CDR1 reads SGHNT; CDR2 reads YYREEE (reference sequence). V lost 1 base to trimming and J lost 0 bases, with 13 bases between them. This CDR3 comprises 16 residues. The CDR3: CASSLFRGPMNTEAFF. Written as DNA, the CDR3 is TGTGCCAGCAGCTTGTTCCGGGGGCCGATGAACACTGAAGCTTTCTTT.

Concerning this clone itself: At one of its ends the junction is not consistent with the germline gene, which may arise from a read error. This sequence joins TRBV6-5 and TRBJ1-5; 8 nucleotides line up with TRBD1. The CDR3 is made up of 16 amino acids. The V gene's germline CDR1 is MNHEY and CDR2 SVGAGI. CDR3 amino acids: CASSNSGQGGNQPQHF. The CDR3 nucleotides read TGTGCCAGCAGTAACTCCGGACAGGGCGGCAATCAGCCCCAGCATTTT.

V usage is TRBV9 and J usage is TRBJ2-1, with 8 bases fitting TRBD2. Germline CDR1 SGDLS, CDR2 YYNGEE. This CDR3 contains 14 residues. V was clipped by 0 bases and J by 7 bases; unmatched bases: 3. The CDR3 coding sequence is TGTGCCAGCAGCGTAGCGGGGGGGCGGAATGAGCAGTTCTTC. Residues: CASSVAGGRNEQFF.

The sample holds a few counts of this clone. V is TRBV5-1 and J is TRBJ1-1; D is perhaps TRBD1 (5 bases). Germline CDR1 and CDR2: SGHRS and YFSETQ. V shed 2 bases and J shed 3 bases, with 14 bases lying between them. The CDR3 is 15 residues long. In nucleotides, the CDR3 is TGCGCCAGCAGCTTAGACAGTCCAGTGGACACTGAAGCTTTCTTT. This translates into CASSLDSPVDTEAFF.

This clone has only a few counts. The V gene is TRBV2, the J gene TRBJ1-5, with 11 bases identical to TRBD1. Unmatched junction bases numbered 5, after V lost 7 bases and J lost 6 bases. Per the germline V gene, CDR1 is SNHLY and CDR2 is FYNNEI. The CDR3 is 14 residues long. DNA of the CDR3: TGTGCCAGCAAGGACAGGGGGCCCGGTCAGCCCCAGCATTTT. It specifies CASKDRGPGQPQHF.

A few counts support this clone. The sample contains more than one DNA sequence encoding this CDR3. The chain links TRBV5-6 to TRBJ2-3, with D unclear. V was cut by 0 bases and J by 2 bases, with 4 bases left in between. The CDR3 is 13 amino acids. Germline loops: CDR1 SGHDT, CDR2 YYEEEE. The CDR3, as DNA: TGTGCCAGCAGCTTGGGGCCCACAGATACGCAGTATTTT. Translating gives CASSLGPTDTQYF.

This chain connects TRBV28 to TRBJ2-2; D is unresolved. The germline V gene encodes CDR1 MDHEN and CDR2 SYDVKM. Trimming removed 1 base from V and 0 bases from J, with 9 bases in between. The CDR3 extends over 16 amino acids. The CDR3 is CASSLLDPANTGELFF. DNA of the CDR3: TGTGCCAGCAGTTTATTAGACCCCGCGAACACCGGGGAGCTGTTTTTT.

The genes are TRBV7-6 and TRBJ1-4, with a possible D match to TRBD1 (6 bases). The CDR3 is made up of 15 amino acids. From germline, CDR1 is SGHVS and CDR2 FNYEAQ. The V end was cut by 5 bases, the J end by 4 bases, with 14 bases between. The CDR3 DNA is TGTGCCAGCAGCCATGTCGGGGGGCTTAATGAAAAACTGTTTTTT. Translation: CASSHVGGLNEKLFF.

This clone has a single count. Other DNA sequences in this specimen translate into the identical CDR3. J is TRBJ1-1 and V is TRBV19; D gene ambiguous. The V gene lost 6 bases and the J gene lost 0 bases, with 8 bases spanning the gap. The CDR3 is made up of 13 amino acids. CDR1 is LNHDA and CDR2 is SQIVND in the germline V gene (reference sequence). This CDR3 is CASSSYMNTEAFF. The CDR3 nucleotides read TGTGCCAGTAGCTCCTACATGAACACTGAAGCTTTCTTT.

The CDR3 loop is CSVEAGDGYTF. In nucleotides, the CDR3 is TGCAGCGTTGAAGCGGGGGATGGCTACACCTTC. The chain recombines TRBV29-1 with TRBJ1-2; TRBD1 is a possible D gene (5 bases). This CDR3 region has 11 residues. V lost 1 base and J 6 bases, leaving 6 bases between the germline ends. Germline V gene lookup returns CDR1 SQVTM and CDR2 ANQGSEA.

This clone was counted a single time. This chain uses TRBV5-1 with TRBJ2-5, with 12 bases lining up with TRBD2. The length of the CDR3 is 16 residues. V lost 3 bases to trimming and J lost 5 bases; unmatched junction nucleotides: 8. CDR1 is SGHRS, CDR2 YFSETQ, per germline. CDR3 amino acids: CASSSPSGRVGETQYF. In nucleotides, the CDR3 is TGCGCCAGCAGCTCACCTAGCGGGAGGGTCGGTGAGACCCAGTACTTC.

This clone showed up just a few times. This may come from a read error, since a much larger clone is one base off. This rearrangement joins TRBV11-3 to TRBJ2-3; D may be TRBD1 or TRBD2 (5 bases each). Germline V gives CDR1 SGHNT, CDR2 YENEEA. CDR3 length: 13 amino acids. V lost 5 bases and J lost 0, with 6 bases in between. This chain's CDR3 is CASSGDSTDTQYF. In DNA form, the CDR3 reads TGTGCCAGCAGCGGGGACAGCACAGATACGCAGTATTTT. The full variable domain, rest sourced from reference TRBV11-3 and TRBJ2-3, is EAGVVQSPRYKIIEKKQPVAFWCNPISGHNTLYWYLQNLGQGPELLIRYENEEAVDDSQLPKDRFSAERLKGVDSTLKIQPAELGDSAVYLCASSGDSTDTQYFGPGTRLTVL.

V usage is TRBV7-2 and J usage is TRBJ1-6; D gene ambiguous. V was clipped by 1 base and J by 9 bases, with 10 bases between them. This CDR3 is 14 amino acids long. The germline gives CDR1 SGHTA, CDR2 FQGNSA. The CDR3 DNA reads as TGTGCCAGCAGCTTAGGCCATAGAAGTTCACCCCTCCACTTT. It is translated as CASSLGHRSSPLHF.

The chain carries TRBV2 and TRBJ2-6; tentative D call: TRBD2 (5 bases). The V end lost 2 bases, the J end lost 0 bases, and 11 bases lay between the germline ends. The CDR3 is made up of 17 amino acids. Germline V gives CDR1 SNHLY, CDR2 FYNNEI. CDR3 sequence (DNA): TGTGCCAGCAGTGAATCGGCAGGACTCTCTGGGGCCAACGTCCTGACTTTC. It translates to CASSESAGLSGANVLTF.

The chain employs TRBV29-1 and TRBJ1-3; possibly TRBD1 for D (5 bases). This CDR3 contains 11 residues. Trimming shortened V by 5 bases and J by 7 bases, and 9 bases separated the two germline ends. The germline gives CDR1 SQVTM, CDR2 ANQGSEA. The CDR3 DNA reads TGCAGCGTTACCCGGGGGAACACCATATATTTT. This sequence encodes CSVTRGNTIYF.

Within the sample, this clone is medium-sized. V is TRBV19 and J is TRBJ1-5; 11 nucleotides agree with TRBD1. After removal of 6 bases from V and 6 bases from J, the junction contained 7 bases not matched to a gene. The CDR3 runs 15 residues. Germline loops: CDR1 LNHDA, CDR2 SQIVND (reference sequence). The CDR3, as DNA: TGTGCCAGTAGCGGGACAGGGGGAAGGTCTCAGCCCCAGCATTTT. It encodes CASSGTGGRSQPQHF.